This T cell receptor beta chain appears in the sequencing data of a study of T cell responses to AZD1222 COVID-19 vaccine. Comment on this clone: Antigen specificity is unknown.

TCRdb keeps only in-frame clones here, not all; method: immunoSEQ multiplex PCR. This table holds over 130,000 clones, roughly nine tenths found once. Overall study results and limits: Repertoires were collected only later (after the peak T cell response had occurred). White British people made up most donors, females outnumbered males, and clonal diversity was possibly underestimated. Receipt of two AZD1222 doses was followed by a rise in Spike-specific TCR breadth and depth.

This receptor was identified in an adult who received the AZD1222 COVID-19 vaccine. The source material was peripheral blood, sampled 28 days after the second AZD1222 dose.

Here the CDR3 DNA reads TGTGCCAGCAGCGCGACAGGGGGGAGGACAGATACGCAGTATTTT. The encoded protein is CASSATGGRTDTQYF. The chain recombines TRBV9 with TRBJ2-3; 9 bases agree with TRBD1. The germline V gene encodes CDR1 SGDLS and CDR2 YYNGEE. With 3 bases clipped from V and 3 bases from J, the junction kept 5 bases outside the gene matches. The CDR3 runs 15 residues.